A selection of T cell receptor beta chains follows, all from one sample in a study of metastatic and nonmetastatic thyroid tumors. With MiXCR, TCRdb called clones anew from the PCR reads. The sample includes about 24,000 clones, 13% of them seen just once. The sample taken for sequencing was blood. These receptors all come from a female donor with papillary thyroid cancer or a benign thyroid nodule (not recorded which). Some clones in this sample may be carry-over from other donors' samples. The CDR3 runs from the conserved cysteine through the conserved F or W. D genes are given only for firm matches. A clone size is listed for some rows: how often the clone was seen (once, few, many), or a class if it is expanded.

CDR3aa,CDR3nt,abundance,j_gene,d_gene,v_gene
CASSGQGGSPLHF,TGTGCCAGCAGCGGACAGGGGGGATCACCCCTCCACTTT,.,TRBJ1-6,TRBD1,TRBV2
CANSQDGEETQYF,TGTGCCAACAGTCAAGATGGGGAAGAGACCCAGTACTTC,.,TRBJ2-5,.,TRBV6-1
CASSSWTSGSGEQYF,TGTGCCAGCAGCTCCTGGACTAGCGGGAGCGGGGAGCAGTACTTC,many,TRBJ2-7,TRBD2,TRBV13
CARNKQGSHEQYF,TGTGCCAGAAATAAGCAGGGGTCCCACGAGCAGTACTTC,medium-sized,TRBJ2-7,.,TRBV6-1
CASRIQGPLHF,TGTGCCAGCAGAATACAGGGACCCCTCCACTTT,few,TRBJ1-6,.,TRBV2
CASSRDLPHNEQFF,TGCGCCAGCAGCCGGGACCTCCCACACAATGAGCAGTTCTTC,many,TRBJ2-1,.,TRBV5-1
CASSLAGLQYF,TGTGCCAGCAGTTTAGCGGGGTTGCAGTATTTT,few,TRBJ2-3,TRBD2,TRBV6-9
CASRTSGRTTGSPLHF,TGTGCCAGCAGAACATCGGGCAGGACGACTGGTTCACCCCTCCACTTT,many,TRBJ1-6,.,TRBV28
CASSFLGSPLHF,TGTGCCAGCAGTTTCTTGGGTTCACCCCTCCACTTT,medium-sized,TRBJ1-6,.,TRBV12-3/TRBV12-4
CASSLGRIYEQYF,TGTGCCAGCAGCTTAGGACGGATCTACGAGCAGTACTTC,many,TRBJ2-7,.,TRBV7-8
CASSQAVGGVSEQYF,TGTGCCAGCAGCCAAGCGGTGGGGGGAGTGAGTGAGCAGTACTTC,medium-sized,TRBJ2-7,.,TRBV3-1
CASSILGGIAYNEQFF,TGTGCCAGTAGTATCCTTGGCGGGATAGCATACAATGAGCAGTTCTTC,many,TRBJ2-1,.,TRBV19
CASSPLGTSYNEQFF,TGTGCCAGCAGCCCTCTCGGGACCTCCTACAATGAGCAGTTCTTC,many,TRBJ2-1,.,TRBV7-2
CASSPGGLNTEAFF,TGCGCCAGCAGCCCCGGGGGCCTGAACACTGAAGCTTTCTTT,medium-sized,TRBJ1-1,.,TRBV10-1
CASSFPRGEQYF,TGTGCCAGCAGCTTCCCCCGGGGGGAGCAGTACTTC,.,TRBJ2-7,.,TRBV7-9
CASFQELGGPWDTQYF,TGCGCCTCCTTCCAGGAGTTGGGAGGGCCATGGGATACGCAGTATTTT,many,TRBJ2-3,TRBD2,TRBV5-1
CASSVSYRGARPNTEAFF,TGTGCCAGCAGCGTGTCATACAGGGGCGCTCGCCCGAACACTGAAGCTTTCTTT,.,TRBJ1-1,TRBD1,TRBV11-2
CASGLEANTEAFF,TGTGCTAGTGGTTTGGAGGCGAACACTGAAGCTTTCTTT,few,TRBJ1-1,.,TRBV12-5
CAGSQRTSGAGELFF,TGTGCCGGCAGCCAACGGACTAGCGGGGCCGGGGAGCTGTTTTTT,.,TRBJ2-2,TRBD2,TRBV6-1
CANEGFSGNTIYF,TGTGCCAATGAAGGATTCTCTGGAAACACCATATATTTT,many,TRBJ1-3,.,TRBV2
CASSEEEGGTGELFF,TGTGCCAGCAGTGAGGAGGAGGGAGGCACCGGGGAGCTGTTTTTT,medium-sized,TRBJ2-2,.,TRBV6-4
CASSRQGQGWNNEQFF,TGCGCCAGCAGCCGTCAAGGACAGGGCTGGAACAATGAGCAGTTCTTC,many,TRBJ2-1,TRBD1,TRBV5-1